What follows is one TCR beta chain and its context. Its antigen is not known. This specimen belongs to a study of CD8+CD57+ T cells in acquired aplastic anemia. Study in general: The DNA of sorted CD4+ and CD8+ cells averaged roughly 3 ug. Notes on the study in general: Any difference that existed in CD8+ Simpson's diversity between patients and controls was not significant.

Sequencing involved patients with CD8+CD57+ cell expansion previously shown by flow cytometry. Severe acquired aplastic anemia was present in all patients. Template material for TCR beta VDJ and CDR3 profiling consisted of genomic DNA. Each CDR3 protein is one row after TCRdb ran MiXCR on the reads. The repertoire includes some 170,000 distinct CDR3 sequences, roughly 43% of them detected once, and 0.85% to 1.2% sits in the top ten. The CDR3 is 17 amino acids. V dropped 6 bases and J dropped 1; count of bases not matched to a gene: 10. The specimen sequenced was sorted CD4+, CD8+, or CD8+CD57+ T cells (not recorded which) from PBMCs. This clonotype was obtained from a human donor with aplastic anemia. V gene TRBV12-3 or TRBV12-4 combines with J gene TRBJ2-3, with 10 bases that match TRBD1. CDR3 bases: TGTGCCAGCAGCACCGGGACAGGGGTTTTTGGCACAGATACGCAGTATTTT. It yields the protein CASSTGTGVFGTDTQYF.